A single sample gave rise to the 27 T cell receptor beta chains below, sequenced in a study of regulatory T cells in long-lasting Graves disease. Time point noted: newly diagnosed GD, antithyroid drugs for less than 3 months. With RNA extracted from PBMCs as input, the TCR library was made. Sequencing libraries for TCR beta were prepared with iRepertoire HTBI primers and Arm-PCR of CDR3 regions. Via MiXCR, TCRdb re-called the multiplex PCR reads, giving one row per CDR3 protein. The sample holds 500,000 to 700,000 distinct CDR3 sequences, 16% seen once. These same records also appear under a second study, on T cells in Graves' hyperthyroidism and ophthalmopathy.

The source material was peripheral blood mononuclear cells (PBMCs), sampled at new diagnosis, from a patient treated with antithyroid drugs. These receptor sequences come from a woman in her 30s with Graves disease.

The chain is built from TRBV18 and TRBJ2-7; D gene uncertain. Germline V gene data show CDR1 as KGHSH and CDR2 as LQKENI. V was pared by 3 bases and J by 0 bases, with 15 bases between. The CDR3 runs to 16 residues. The CDR3 reads CASSPLTGFSSYEQYF. The CDR3 DNA reads TGTGCCAGCTCACCGCTGACCGGATTTAGCTCCTACGAGCAGTACTTC.

The chain has TRBV7-6 and TRBJ1-2; D uncertain. Germline V CDR1 and CDR2: SGHVS, FNYEAQ. The CDR3 runs 14 residues. Trimming left V 9 bases short and J 8 bases short, with 22 bases between. The CDR3 protein is CASGEAALGGGYTF. The DNA for the CDR3 is TGTGCCAGTGGGGAGGCCGCCCTGGGAGGAGGCTACACCTTC.

This clonotype was seen a handful of times. The CDR3 loop reads CSAAPGQGTYEQFF. In DNA, the CDR3 is TGCAGTGCAGCACCGGGACAGGGCACTTATGAGCAGTTCTTC. J is TRBJ2-1 and V is TRBV20-1; 9 nucleotides agree with TRBD1. CDR3 length: 14 residues. The germline V gene encodes CDR1 DFQATT and CDR2 SNEGSKA (reference sequence). J lost 8 bases, V lost 6 bases, and 11 bases had no gene match.

The J gene is TRBJ2-1, the V gene TRBV28; D uncertain. Germline V gene sequence: CDR1 MDHEN, CDR2 SYDVKM. This CDR3 has 13 residues. The ends were cut back, 6 bases at V and 7 bases at J, with 13 bases in the middle. CDR3: CASSSPLRNEQFF. The CDR3 DNA reads TGTGCCAGCAGCTCCCCCCTCAGGAATGAGCAGTTCTTC.

This clonotype was detected ten times or more. This chain connects TRBV28 to TRBJ1-1; the D gene is possibly TRBD1 (5 bases). The CDR3 contains 13 residues. CDR1 is MDHEN, CDR2 SYDVKM, per germline. The ends were cut back, 4 bases at V and 3 bases at J, with 9 bases in the middle. CDR3 region: CASSSGLYTEAFF. CDR3 nucleotides: TGTGCCAGCAGTTCGGGACTGTACACTGAAGCTTTCTTT.

The V gene is TRBV7-9, the J gene TRBJ2-1, with 9 nucleotides matching TRBD2. Germline trimming cut 5 bases from V and 8 bases from J; bases unmatched to any gene: 10. The CDR3 runs 15 residues. Germline V gives CDR1 SEHNR, CDR2 FQNEAQ (reference sequence). The CDR3 DNA sequence: TGTGCCAGCAGCCGGAGTCTAGCGGGAAGCGATGAGCAGTTCTTC. Amino acids: CASSRSLAGSDEQFF.

Worth noting for this clonotype: A much larger clone differs by one base, so this may be a read error. This chain links TRBV2 with TRBJ2-1; tentatively, D is TRBD1 or TRBD2 (5 bases each). The germline gives CDR1 SNHLY, CDR2 FYNNEI. The CDR3 consists of 15 residues. The CDR3 DNA follows: TGTGCCAGCAGTTACCGGGGACGCTCCTACAATGGGCAGTTCTTC. This translates into CASSYRGRSYNGQFF.

The chain uses TRBV6-1 and TRBJ2-1; D possibly corresponds to TRBD1 (8 bases). CDR3 length: 15 residues. V gave up 8 bases and J gave up 0 bases, with 14 bases separating them. Germline V CDR1 and CDR2: MNHNS, SASEGT. The chain's CDR3 is CASGGDRSSYNEQFF. The CDR3 DNA is TGTGCCAGCGGGGGGGACAGGAGCTCCTACAATGAGCAGTTCTTC.

The chain couples TRBV10-1 to TRBJ2-7, with D tentatively TRBD2 (5 bases). V dropped 6 bases and J dropped 0 bases, with 18 bases sitting between them. Germline CDR1 is WNHNN and CDR2 is SYGVQD (reference sequence). The CDR3 runs to 16 residues. This CDR3 reads CASRSPWERNSYEQYF. CDR3 DNA: TGCGCCAGCAGATCGCCCTGGGAGCGGAACTCCTACGAGCAGTACTTC.

A word on this clonotype: A read error is possible here, since a much larger clone lies one base away. The gene calls are TRBV7-9 and TRBJ1-2, with D possibly TRBD1 on 5 matching bases. From germline, CDR1 is SEHNR and CDR2 FQNEAQ (reference sequence). CDR3 size: 17 residues. Here the CDR3 reads CSSSLVGKDFGATRYTF. The CDR3 nucleotides read TGTTCCAGCAGCTTAGTTGGGAAGGACTTCGGGGCAACGCGCTACACCTTC.

The table lists this clonotype with many counts. This chain joins TRBV10-3 and TRBJ2-7; no definite D call. The CDR3 has 13 amino acids. The ends were cut back, 8 bases at V and 0 bases at J, with 11 bases in the middle. Germline CDR1 and CDR2: ENHRY and SYGVKD. CDR3 DNA: TGTGCCATCGGACCGAGGATCTCCTACGAGCAGTACTTC. This codes for CAIGPRISYEQYF.

V gene TRBV19 combines with J gene TRBJ2-2, with 9 bases matching TRBD2. V shed 10 bases, J shed 0 bases, and the junction held 15 bases outside the gene matches. Germline CDR1 reads LNHDA; CDR2 reads SQIVND (reference sequence). This CDR3 has 18 amino acids. CDR3 nucleotides: TGTGCCACTGCGGGACTAGCCCCTCTAGTCGCGAACACCGGGGAGCTGTTTTTT. It translates to CATAGLAPLVANTGELFF.

This rearrangement joins TRBV19 to TRBJ2-1; D possibly uses TRBD1 or TRBD2 (5 bases each). The germline V gene encodes CDR1 LNHDA and CDR2 SQIVND (reference sequence). Trimming removed 5 bases from V and 0 bases from J, with 14 bases in between. The CDR3 is made up of 16 amino acids. This CDR3 reads CASSPLGVISYNEQFF. CDR3 in DNA: TGTGCCAGTAGTCCACTAGGGGTTATCTCCTACAATGAGCAGTTCTTC.

In this sample, this clonotype turned up many times. This chain uses TRBV10-3 with TRBJ2-1; D is undetermined. Germline V lookup: CDR1 ENHRY, CDR2 SYGVKD. The V end was cut by 1 base, the J end by 4 bases, with 11 bases between. The length of the CDR3 is 15 residues. CDR3 sequence reads: CAISEYGMAYNEQFF. The CDR3 DNA reads as TGTGCCATCAGTGAGTATGGGATGGCGTACAATGAGCAGTTCTTC.

This clonotype was seen at least ten times. V and J are TRBV12-3 or TRBV12-4 and TRBJ1-1; D ambiguous. Trimming removed 8 bases at V and 1 base at J, with 17 bases between. The CDR3 runs to 15 residues. The CDR3 here is CASCLKRRKNTEAFF. In DNA form, the CDR3 reads TGTGCCAGCTGTCTGAAGAGGCGAAAGAACACTGAAGCTTTCTTT.

V gene TRBV4-1 combines with J gene TRBJ2-3, with TRBD2 as a possible D gene (5 bases). V lost 2 bases and J lost 0, with 15 bases in between. CDR1 and CDR2 (germline): MGHRA, YSYEKL. The CDR3 contains 17 residues. The CDR3 loop is CASSQSGLGISTDTQYF. CDR3 in DNA: TGCGCCAGCAGCCAAAGCGGACTCGGCATCAGCACAGATACGCAGTATTTT.

This clonotype has just a few counts. The V gene is TRBV20-1, the J gene TRBJ2-4; TRBD1 might be the D (6 bases). Germline CDR1 is DFQATT and CDR2 is SNEGSKA (reference sequence). V was clipped by 0 bases and J by 3 bases, with 9 bases between them. The CDR3 extends over 14 amino acids. The CDR3 sequence: CSARDQGGKNIQYF. The CDR3 DNA reads as TGCAGTGCTAGAGATCAAGGGGGCAAAAACATTCAGTACTTC.

The rearrangement links TRBV9 to TRBJ1-3, with D hard to call. V was cut by 3 bases and J by 7 bases, with 14 bases left in between. There are 14 residues in the CDR3. Germline loops: CDR1 SGDLS, CDR2 YYNGEE. Here the CDR3 DNA reads TGTGCCAGCAGCGCGACCCGGGGAGTGAACACCATATATTTT. It specifies CASSATRGVNTIYF.

This clonotype was recorded at least ten times. This chain connects TRBV28 to TRBJ2-4, with TRBD2 matching over 10 bases. V was pared by 5 bases and J by 7 bases, with 11 bases of the junction left unmatched. Germline lookup yields CDR1 MDHEN and CDR2 SYDVKM. The CDR3 consists of 16 residues. This CDR3 is CASSPRTSGRGNIQYF. In DNA form, the CDR3 reads TGTGCCAGCAGTCCTCGGACTAGCGGCAGAGGGAACATTCAGTACTTC.

This clonotype occurred many times. V gene TRBV6-2 or TRBV6-3 combines with J gene TRBJ1-2, with 9 bases fitting TRBD1. With V trimmed by 7 bases and J by 5 bases, 17 bases remained unmatched. Germline CDR1 is MNHEY and CDR2 is SVGEGT. This CDR3 is built from 17 residues. CDR3 coding DNA: TGTGCCAGCACCCCCGGGGGGACAGGGCCGTCGGGGTATGGCTACACCTTC. The encoded protein is CASTPGGTGPSGYGYTF.

This clonotype was found many times. This chain links TRBV2 with TRBJ2-1; 13 bases agree with TRBD2. The junction had 8 bases not matched to a gene; V was cut back by 4 bases and J by 8 bases. The CDR3 is 16 amino acids. The germline gives CDR1 SNHLY, CDR2 FYNNEI. The CDR3, as DNA: TGTGCCAGCAGTGCACAACTAGCGGGAGGGGTCGATGAGCAGTTCTTC. Its protein product is CASSAQLAGGVDEQFF.

In this sample, this clonotype turned up many times. This chain uses TRBV7-9 with TRBJ2-1; 7 bases agree with TRBD2. CDR1 and CDR2 (germline): SEHNR, FQNEAQ (reference sequence). The junction had 11 bases not matched to a gene; V was cut back by 1 base and J by 14 bases. The CDR3 runs to 14 residues. CDR3 region: CASSLEGGSAHEFF. For the CDR3, the DNA is TGTGCCAGCAGCTTAGAGGGCGGGAGTGCCCACGAGTTCTTC. Full variable domain (rest looked up from reference TRBV7-9 and TRBJ2-1): DTGVSQNPRHKITKRGQNVTFRCDPISEHNRLYWYRQTLGQGPEFLTYFQNEAQLEKSRLLSDRFSAERPKGSFSTLEIQRTEQGDSAMYLCASSLEGGSAHEFFGPGTRLTVL.

The V gene is TRBV29-1, the J gene TRBJ2-3; D is undetermined. The V gene lost 8 bases and the J gene lost 2 bases, with 11 bases spanning the gap. CDR3 length: 12 residues. In germline, CDR1 is SQVTM, CDR2 ANQGSEA. The CDR3 spells CSLRSSTDTQYF. CDR3 nucleotide sequence: TGCAGCCTTCGTAGCTCCACAGATACGCAGTATTTT.

This clonotype has more than one count but fewer than ten. J is TRBJ1-2 and V is TRBV11-2, with D possibly TRBD1 on 5 matching bases. The CDR3 consists of 16 residues. With 8 bases removed from V and 2 bases from J, the gap between germline ends came to 21 bases. Germline CDR1 is SGHAT and CDR2 is FQNNGV. The CDR3 here is CASRPIRTRANYGYTF. The CDR3, as DNA: TGTGCCAGCCGACCGATAAGGACACGGGCGAACTATGGCTACACCTTC.

This clonotype has at least ten counts. This chain connects TRBV27 to TRBJ2-3; possibly TRBD1 or TRBD2 for D (5 bases each). V was trimmed by 5 bases and J by 2 bases, leaving 17 bases between them. The CDR3 is 16 amino acids. Germline assignment: CDR1 MNHEY and CDR2 SMNVEV (reference sequence). CDR3 amino acids: CASSQHWDQTTDTQYF. The CDR3 bases are TGTGCCAGCAGTCAGCACTGGGACCAAACCACAGATACGCAGTATTTT.

The V and J genes are TRBV5-1 and TRBJ1-2; D not resolved. CDR3 length: 18 amino acids. Trimming shortened V by 2 bases and J by 2 bases, and 22 bases separated the two germline ends. In germline, CDR1 is SGHRS, CDR2 YFSETQ. CDR3 protein: CASSFMSGEGSGNYGYTF. The DNA of the CDR3 is TGCGCCAGCAGCTTTATGTCCGGCGAGGGCAGCGGGAACTATGGCTACACCTTC. The full variable domain, in which reference TRBV5-1 and TRBJ1-2 provide the parts outside the CDR3, is KAGVTQTPRYLIKTRGQQVTLSCSPISGHRSVSWYQQTPGQGLQFLFEYFSETQRNKGNFPGRFSGRQFSNSRSEMNVSTLELGDSALYLCASSFMSGEGSGNYGYTFGSGTRLTVV.

This clonotype was seen only a few times. The CDR3 coding sequence is TGTGCCAGCAGGGCTAGTGGGGGGTCCTATGGCTACACCTTC. As protein: CASRASGGSYGYTF. The chain combines TRBV27 with TRBJ1-2; D possibly corresponds to TRBD1 (5 bases). The germline V gene encodes CDR1 MNHEY and CDR2 SMNVEV (reference sequence). CDR3 size: 14 residues. The V end lost 6 bases, the J end lost 4 bases, and 15 bases lay between the germline ends.